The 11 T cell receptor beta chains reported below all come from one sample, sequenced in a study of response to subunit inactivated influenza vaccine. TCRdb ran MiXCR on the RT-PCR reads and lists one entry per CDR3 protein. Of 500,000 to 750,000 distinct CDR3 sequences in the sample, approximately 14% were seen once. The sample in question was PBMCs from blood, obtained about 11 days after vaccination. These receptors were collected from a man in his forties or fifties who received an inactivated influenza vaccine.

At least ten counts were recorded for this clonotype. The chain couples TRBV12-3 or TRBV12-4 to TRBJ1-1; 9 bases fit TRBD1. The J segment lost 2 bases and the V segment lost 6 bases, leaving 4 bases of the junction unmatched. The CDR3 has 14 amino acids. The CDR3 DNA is TGTGCCAGCAGACCGGGACAGGGTAACACTGAAGCTTTCTTT. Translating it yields CASRPGQGNTEAFF.

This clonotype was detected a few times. CDR3 bases: TGTGCCAGCAGCTTAAGGTGGGGGGAGAACACCGGGGAGCTGTTTTTT. Translated, it gives CASSLRWGENTGELFF. This chain links TRBV11-2 with TRBJ2-2; D possibly corresponds to TRBD2 (6 bases). The CDR3 runs to 16 residues. The V and J ends lost 2 bases and 1 base respectively, with 11 bases between them. CDR1 and CDR2 from the germline V gene are SGHAT and FQNNGV.

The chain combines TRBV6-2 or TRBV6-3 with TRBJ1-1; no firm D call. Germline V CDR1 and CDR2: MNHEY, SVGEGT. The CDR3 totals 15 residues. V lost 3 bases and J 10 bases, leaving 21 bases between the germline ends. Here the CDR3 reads CASSYSPHQIPGAFF. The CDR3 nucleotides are TGTGCCAGCAGTTATTCCCCCCACCAAATCCCTGGAGCTTTCTTT.

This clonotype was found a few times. The CDR3 reads CASSQDKGNEQYF. The CDR3, as DNA: TGTGCCAGCAGCCAAGATAAAGGGAACGAGCAGTACTTC. The gene calls are TRBV4-2 and TRBJ2-7; the D is unclear. Germline V CDR1 and CDR2: LGHNA, YNFKEQ. Trimming took off 0 bases at V and 5 bases at J, with 8 bases between the two ends. This CDR3 is built from 13 residues.

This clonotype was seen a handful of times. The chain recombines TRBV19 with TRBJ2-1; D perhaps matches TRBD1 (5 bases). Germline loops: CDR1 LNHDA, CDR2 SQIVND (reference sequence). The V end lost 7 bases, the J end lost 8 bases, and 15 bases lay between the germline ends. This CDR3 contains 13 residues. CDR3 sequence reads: CASTTQGLYEQFF. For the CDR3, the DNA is TGTGCCAGTACCACCCAGGGTTTGTATGAGCAGTTCTTC.

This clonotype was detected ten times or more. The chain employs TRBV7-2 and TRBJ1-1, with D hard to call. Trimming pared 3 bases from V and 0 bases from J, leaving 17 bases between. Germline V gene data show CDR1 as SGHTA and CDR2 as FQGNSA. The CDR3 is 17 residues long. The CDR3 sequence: CASSFNFYPGMNTEAFF. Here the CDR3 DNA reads TGTGCCAGCAGCTTTAATTTCTATCCGGGGATGAACACTGAAGCTTTCTTT.

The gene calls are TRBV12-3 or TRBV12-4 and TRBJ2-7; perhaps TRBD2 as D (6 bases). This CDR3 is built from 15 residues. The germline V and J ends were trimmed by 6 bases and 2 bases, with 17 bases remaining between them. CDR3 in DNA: TGTGCCAGCAGACCAACGGGCGGGGCAACCTACGAGCAGTACTTC. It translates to CASRPTGGATYEQYF.

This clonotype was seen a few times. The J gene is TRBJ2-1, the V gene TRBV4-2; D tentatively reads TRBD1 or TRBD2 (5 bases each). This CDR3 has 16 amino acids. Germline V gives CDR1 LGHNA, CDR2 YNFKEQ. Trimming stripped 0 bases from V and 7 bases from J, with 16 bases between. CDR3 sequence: CASSQDGGTGRNEQFF. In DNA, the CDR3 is TGTGCCAGCAGCCAAGATGGTGGCACGGGACGAAATGAGCAGTTCTTC.

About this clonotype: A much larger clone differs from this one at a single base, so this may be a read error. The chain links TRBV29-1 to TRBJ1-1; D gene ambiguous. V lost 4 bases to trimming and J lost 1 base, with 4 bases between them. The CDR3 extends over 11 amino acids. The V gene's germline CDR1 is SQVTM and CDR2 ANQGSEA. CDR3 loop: CSVGKNTEAFF. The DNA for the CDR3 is TGCAGCGTTGGAAAGAACACTGAAGCTTTCTTT.

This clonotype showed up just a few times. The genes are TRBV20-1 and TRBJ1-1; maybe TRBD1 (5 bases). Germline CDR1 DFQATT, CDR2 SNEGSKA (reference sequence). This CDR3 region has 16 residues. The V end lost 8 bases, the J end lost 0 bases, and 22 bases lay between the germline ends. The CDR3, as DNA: TGCAGTCCATACAAAACCGGGACTTTGATGAACACTGAAGCTTTCTTT. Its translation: CSPYKTGTLMNTEAFF.

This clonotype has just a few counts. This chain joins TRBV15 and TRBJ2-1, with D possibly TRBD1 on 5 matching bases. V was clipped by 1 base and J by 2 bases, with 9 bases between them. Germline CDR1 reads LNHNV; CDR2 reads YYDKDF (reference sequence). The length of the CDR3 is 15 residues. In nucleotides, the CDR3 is TGTGCCACCAGCAGAGGCCAGGGTGCCTACAATGAGCAGTTCTTC. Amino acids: CATSRGQGAYNEQFF. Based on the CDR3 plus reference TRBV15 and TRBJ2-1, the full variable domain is DAMVIQNPRYQVTQFGKPVTLSCSQTLNHNVMYWYQQKSSQAPKLLFHYYDKDFNNEADTPDNFQSRRPNTSFCFLDIRSPGLGDTAMYLCATSRGQGAYNEQFFGPGTRLTVL.